This note documents a single TCR beta chain sequence. Antigen: not known. The record originates from a study of T-cell reconstitution after alpha-beta-depleted transplantation in children. Study-level results: Surviving thymic progenitors and recipient T cells were the source of high TCRbeta diversity at day 60 in some patients. Once a year had passed after transplant, T-cell counts and diversity came mostly from newly produced T cells. Several hundred expanded graft clones reportedly supplied alpha-beta T cells about two months after transplant.

This CDR3 spans 16 amino acids. V dropped 3 bases and J dropped 1 base, with 16 bases sitting between them. The authors prepared the TCRbeta library with unique molecular identifiers. TCRdb processed the PCR reads anew with MiXCR; each CDR3 protein has one entry. The top ten hold roughly two fifths of the sample, which has over 200,000 distinct CDR3 sequences, approximately 19% seen once. This TCR came from a male patient between 2 and 15 years old who had a stem cell transplant for acute lymphoblastic leukemia, so the T cells may come from the graft donor. The chain combines TRBV12-3 or TRBV12-4 with TRBJ2-7, with D possibly TRBD1 on 5 matching bases. Sequenced here: PBMCs, mostly from graft donor cells, sampled 360 days after TCRalphabeta/CD19-depleted stem cell transplant. CDR3 sequence: CASSFIADSRSYEQYF. The CDR3, as DNA: TGTGCCAGCAGTTTCATAGCCGACAGCCGATCCTACGAGCAGTACTTC.